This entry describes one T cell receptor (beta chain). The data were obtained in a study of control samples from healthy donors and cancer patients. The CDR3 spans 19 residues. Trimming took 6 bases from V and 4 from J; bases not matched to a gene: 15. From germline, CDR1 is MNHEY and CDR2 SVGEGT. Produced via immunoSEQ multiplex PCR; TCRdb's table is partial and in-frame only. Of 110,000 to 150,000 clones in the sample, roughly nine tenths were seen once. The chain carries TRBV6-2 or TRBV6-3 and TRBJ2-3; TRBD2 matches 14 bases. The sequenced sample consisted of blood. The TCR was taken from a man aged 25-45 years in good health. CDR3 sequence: CASSPHPTSGRARPDTQYF. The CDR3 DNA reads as TGTGCCAGCAGCCCACACCCGACTAGCGGGAGGGCTCGGCCAGATACGCAGTATTTT.